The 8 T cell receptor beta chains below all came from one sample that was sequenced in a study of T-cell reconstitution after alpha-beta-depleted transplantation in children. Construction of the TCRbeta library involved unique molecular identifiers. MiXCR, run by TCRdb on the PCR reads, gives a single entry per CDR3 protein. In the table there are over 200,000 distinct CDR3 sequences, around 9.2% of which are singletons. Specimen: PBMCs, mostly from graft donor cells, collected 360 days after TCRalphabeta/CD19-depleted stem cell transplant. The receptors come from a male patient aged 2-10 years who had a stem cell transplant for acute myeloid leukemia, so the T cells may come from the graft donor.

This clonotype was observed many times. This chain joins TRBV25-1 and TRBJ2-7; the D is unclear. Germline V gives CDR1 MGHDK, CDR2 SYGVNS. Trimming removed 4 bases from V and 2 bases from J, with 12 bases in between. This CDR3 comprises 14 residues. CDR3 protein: CASSGLIPPYEQYF. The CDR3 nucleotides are TGTGCCAGCAGTGGTCTAATACCCCCCTACGAGCAGTACTTC.

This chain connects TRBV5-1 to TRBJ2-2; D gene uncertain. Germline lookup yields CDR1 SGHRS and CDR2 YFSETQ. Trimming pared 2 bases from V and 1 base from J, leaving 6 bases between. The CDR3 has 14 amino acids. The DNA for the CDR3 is TGCGCCAGCAGCTTTCCGGGGAACACCGGGGAGCTGTTTTTT. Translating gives CASSFPGNTGELFF.

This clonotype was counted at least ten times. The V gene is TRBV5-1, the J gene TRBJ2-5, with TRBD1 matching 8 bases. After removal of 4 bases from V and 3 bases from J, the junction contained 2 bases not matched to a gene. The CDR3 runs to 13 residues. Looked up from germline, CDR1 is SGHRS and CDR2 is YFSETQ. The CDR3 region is CASSMTGEETQYF. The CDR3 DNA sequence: TGCGCCAGCAGCATGACAGGGGAAGAGACCCAGTACTTC.

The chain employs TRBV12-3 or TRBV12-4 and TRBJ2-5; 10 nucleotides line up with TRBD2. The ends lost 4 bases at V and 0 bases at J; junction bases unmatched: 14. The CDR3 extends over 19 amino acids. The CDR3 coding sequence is TGTGCCAGCAGTTCCGTATCTAGCGGGAGCGATCCCCACCAAGAGACCCAGTACTTC. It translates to CASSSVSSGSDPHQETQYF.

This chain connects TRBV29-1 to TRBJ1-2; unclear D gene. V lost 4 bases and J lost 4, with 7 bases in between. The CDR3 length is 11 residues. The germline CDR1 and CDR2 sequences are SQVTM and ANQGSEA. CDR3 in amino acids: CSVAQIYGYTF. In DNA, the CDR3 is TGCAGCGTTGCTCAGATCTATGGCTACACCTTC.

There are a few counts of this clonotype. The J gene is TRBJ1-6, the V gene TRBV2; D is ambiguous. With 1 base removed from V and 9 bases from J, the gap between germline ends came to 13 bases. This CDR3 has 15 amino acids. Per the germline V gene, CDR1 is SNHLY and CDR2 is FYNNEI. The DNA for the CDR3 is TGTGCCAGCAGTGAAGGGCCGGGTATCGGTTCACCCCTCCACTTT. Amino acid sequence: CASSEGPGIGSPLHF.

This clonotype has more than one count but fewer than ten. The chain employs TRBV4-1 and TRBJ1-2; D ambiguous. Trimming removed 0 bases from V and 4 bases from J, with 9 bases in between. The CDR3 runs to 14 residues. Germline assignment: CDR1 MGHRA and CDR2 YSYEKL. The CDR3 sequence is CASSQDSSAYGYTF. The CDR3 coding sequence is TGCGCCAGCAGCCAAGATAGTAGTGCCTATGGCTACACCTTC.

CDR3 sequence (DNA): TGTGCCACGAGACAACTAGCGGGGAACCTCTTATATGAGCAGTTCTTC. Protein sequence: CATRQLAGNLLYEQFF. The chain uses TRBV15 and TRBJ2-1; 10 nucleotides line up with TRBD2. Germline V gene data show CDR1 as LNHNV and CDR2 as YYDKDF (reference sequence). CDR3 length: 16 residues. J was trimmed by 8 bases and V by 9 bases; bases with no gene match: 16.